Listed here are 24 T cell receptor beta chains from one sample, sequenced in a study of T cells in Graves' hyperthyroidism and ophthalmopathy. Template material for amplifying TCR beta CDR3 regions consisted of RNA transcripts. TCR CDR3 underwent first-round RT-PCR with the HTBI primer set. TCRdb independently ran MiXCR on the multiplex PCR reads; one entry per CDR3 protein. This table has roughly 700,000 distinct CDR3 sequences, roughly a third appearing once. The specimen was blood. Receptors were obtained from a woman aged 35 to 49 with Graves' hyperthyroidism.

This clonotype was counted a few times. J is TRBJ1-5 and V is TRBV7-2, with 8 positions matching TRBD1. V trimming: 9 bases; J trimming: 2 bases; junction bases outside the gene matches: 6. The CDR3 sequence is 14 residues long. CDR1 is SGHTA, CDR2 FQGNSA, per germline. This CDR3 is CASTTGAGNQPQHF. Here the CDR3 DNA reads TGTGCCAGTACGACAGGGGCAGGCAATCAGCCCCAGCATTTT.

A note on this clonotype: At one boundary the junction diverges from the germline segment, which might be a read error. This sequence joins TRBV7-8 and TRBJ1-2; no clear D. The CDR3 is 15 amino acids. Germline V lookup: CDR1 SGHVS, CDR2 FQNEAQ. The CDR3 loop is CASSQEVRHNYGYTF. In DNA form, the CDR3 reads TGCGCCAGCAGCCAAGAGGTCAGACATAACTATGGCTACACCTTC.

In its sample, this clonotype was seen once. This chain links TRBV4-3 with TRBJ1-3; TRBD1 might be the D (5 bases). The germline V and J ends were trimmed by 0 bases and 3 bases, with 9 bases remaining between them. The CDR3 consists of 15 residues. From germline, CDR1 is LGHNA and CDR2 YSLEER. The CDR3 DNA is TGCGCCAGCAGCCAAGATCCCAGGGTTGGAAACACCATATATTTT. Amino acid sequence: CASSQDPRVGNTIYF.

This clonotype was detected once. A much larger clone differs from this one at a single base, so this may be a read error. This rearrangement joins TRBV20-1 to TRBJ2-5; the match to TRBD2 covers 9 bases. The CDR3 is 16 amino acids. The ends lost 2 bases at V and 4 bases at J; junction bases unmatched: 11. Germline CDR1 and CDR2: DFQATT and SNEGSKA (reference sequence). CDR3 amino acids: CSARTSPAGGRETQYF. The CDR3 DNA reads TGCAGTGCTAGAACGTCTCCGGCGGGGGGGCGAGAGACCCAGTACTTC.

The count of this clonotype is one. This chain connects TRBV2 to TRBJ1-2; 10 nucleotides match TRBD1. J was trimmed by 0 bases and V by 9 bases; bases with no gene match: 7. Germline CDR1 SNHLY, CDR2 FYNNEI. CDR3 size: 15 residues. The CDR3 DNA is TGTGCCAGTGACCGGGACAGGGGAGCTAACTATGGCTACACCTTC. Its protein is CASDRDRGANYGYTF. Full variable domain (missing parts from reference TRBV2 and TRBJ1-2): EPEVTQTPSHQVTQMGQEVILRCVPISNHLYFYWYRQILGQKVEFLVSFYNNEISEKSEIFDDQFSVERPDGSNFTLKIRSTKLEDSAMYFCASDRDRGANYGYTFGSGTRLTVV.

This clonotype has at least ten counts. The rearrangement uses TRBV11-1 and TRBJ2-7; possible D gene TRBD2, 5 bases. CDR1 is SGHAT and CDR2 is FQDESV in the germline V gene (reference sequence). The CDR3 loop spans 14 amino acids. V lost 5 bases to trimming and J lost 4 bases, with 15 bases between them. CDR3 residues: CASSPVRRGYEQYF. The CDR3 DNA reads TGTGCCAGCAGCCCCGTCCGACGGGGTTACGAGCAGTACTTC.

This clonotype was recorded at least ten times. This chain connects TRBV29-1 to TRBJ2-7, with D perhaps matching TRBD2 (5 bases). The CDR3 totals 16 residues. Germline CDR1 and CDR2: SQVTM and ANQGSEA. Trimming took 1 base from V and 3 from J, leaving 19 bases between them. This CDR3 is CSVEGERVGLFYEQYF. As DNA, the CDR3 is TGCAGCGTTGAAGGGGAGAGGGTAGGTTTATTCTACGAGCAGTACTTC.

V and J are TRBV10-3 and TRBJ1-1, with 9 bases identical to TRBD1. J was trimmed by 2 bases and V by 6 bases; bases with no gene match: 4. Per the germline V gene, CDR1 is ENHRY and CDR2 is SYGVKD. The CDR3 is 14 amino acids. CDR3 sequence reads: CAIRGQGPNTEAFF. The DNA of the CDR3 is TGTGCCATCAGGGGACAGGGCCCCAACACTGAAGCTTTCTTT.

V gene TRBV7-3 combines with J gene TRBJ1-5; a possible D gene is TRBD1 (5 bases). Germline-derived CDR1 and CDR2 are SGHTA and FQGTGA. This CDR3 comprises 13 residues. Trimming removed 4 bases at V and 11 bases at J, with 15 bases between. The CDR3 nucleotides are TGTGCCAGCAGCTCGATTGGAGGGGAGACCCAGCATTTT. Its translation: CASSSIGGETQHF. The variable domain in full, completed from reference TRBV7-3 and TRBJ1-5, reads GAGVSQTPSNKVTEKGKYVELRCDPISGHTALYWYRQSLGQGPEFLIYFQGTGAADDSGLPNDRFFAVRPEGSVSTLKIQRTERGDSAVYLCASSSIGGETQHFGDGTRLSIL.

This clonotype was picked up many times. This chain joins TRBV15 and TRBJ1-3; D gene uncertain. CDR1 and CDR2 (germline): LNHNV, YYDKDF (reference sequence). V lost 3 bases and J lost 0, with 9 bases in between. CDR3 size: 15 residues. CDR3 sequence: CATSSLIDSGNTIYF. The CDR3 DNA reads as TGTGCCACCAGCAGTCTCATAGACTCTGGAAACACCATATATTTT. Complete variable domain (other parts from reference TRBV15 and TRBJ1-3): DAMVIQNPRYQVTQFGKPVTLSCSQTLNHNVMYWYQQKSSQAPKLLFHYYDKDFNNEADTPDNFQSRRPNTSFCFLDIRSPGLGDTAMYLCATSSLIDSGNTIYFGEGSWLTVV.

A word on this clonotype: A read error may explain this, as a much larger clone is one base away. The V call is TRBV7-9, the J call TRBJ1-2, with unresolved D. Per the germline V gene, CDR1 is SEHNR and CDR2 is FQNEAQ (reference sequence). The CDR3 spans 13 residues. The CDR3 protein is CASSFHSLGGHTF. As DNA, the CDR3 is TGTGCCAGCAGCTTCCACAGCCTGGGTGGCCACACCTTC.

Turning to this clonotype: This sequence may be a read error, since a much larger clone differs from it by one base. V is TRBV20-1 and J is TRBJ1-6; D perhaps matches TRBD1 (5 bases). The CDR3 totals 13 residues. CDR1 and CDR2 (germline): DFQATT, SNEGSKA (reference sequence). Trimming took 6 bases from V and 9 from J, leaving 15 bases between them. CDR3 coding DNA: TGCAGTGCCCGGGCCCCAAGGGGTTCACCCCTCCACTTT. Its protein product is CSARAPRGSPLHF.

This chain uses TRBV19 with TRBJ1-2; D gene unclear. Looked up from germline, CDR1 is LNHDA and CDR2 is SQIVND (reference sequence). The CDR3 is made up of 16 amino acids. The germline V and J ends were trimmed by 9 bases and 3 bases, with 23 bases remaining between them. The CDR3 loop reads CASTQSVTVADYGYTF. CDR3 nucleotides: TGTGCCAGCACCCAAAGCGTAACAGTGGCGGACTATGGCTACACCTTC. Drawing the rest from reference TRBV19 and TRBJ1-2, the complete variable domain is DGGITQSPKYLFRKEGQNVTLSCEQNLNHDAMYWYRQDPGQGLRLIYYSQIVNDFQKGDIAEGYSVSREKKESFPLTVTSAQKNPTAFYLCASTQSVTVADYGYTFGSGTRLTVV.

V gene TRBV7-9 combines with J gene TRBJ2-5; 9 bases map to TRBD2. The V gene end was trimmed by 5 bases and the J gene end by 3 bases; junction bases not matched to a gene: 10. Germline values: CDR1 SEHNR, CDR2 FQNEAQ (reference sequence). This CDR3 region has 16 residues. The CDR3 nucleotides read TGTGCCAGCAGCCAAGAACCAGCGGGGGGTAAAGAGACCCAGTACTTC. Its protein product is CASSQEPAGGKETQYF.

This clonotype showed up many times. The J gene is TRBJ1-2, the V gene TRBV7-8, with a tentative D call TRBD1 (5 bases). The CDR3 spans 15 residues. CDR1 and CDR2 from the germline V gene are SGHVS and FQNEAQ. Trimming took 1 base from V and 2 from J, leaving 11 bases between them. CDR3 loop: CASSLENRGNYGYTF. The CDR3 nucleotides read TGTGCCAGCAGCTTAGAGAATCGGGGGAACTATGGCTACACCTTC.

This clonotype was seen a handful of times. The CDR3 region is CASSLNQPNTEAFF. CDR3 coding DNA: TGTGCCAGTAGTTTGAACCAGCCGAACACTGAAGCTTTCTTT. The chain uses TRBV19 and TRBJ1-1; D is uncertain. Germline assignment: CDR1 LNHDA and CDR2 SQIVND (reference sequence). There are 14 residues in the CDR3. Trimming shortened V by 5 bases and J by 1 base, and 11 bases separated the two germline ends.

The genes are TRBV5-1 and TRBJ1-1, with a weak D call TRBD1 (5 bases). Germline CDR1 SGHRS, CDR2 YFSETQ. V gave up 5 bases and J gave up 0 bases, with 14 bases separating them. This CDR3 has 15 residues. The CDR3 nucleotides are TGCGCCAGCAGTCCCGACAGATCTTTGAACACTGAAGCTTTCTTT. Its translation is CASSPDRSLNTEAFF.

Notes on this clonotype: A read error may produce the germline difference seen at one junction end. The chain has TRBV10-3 and TRBJ2-2, with 11 bases that match TRBD1. The CDR3 is 16 residues long. The germline V gene encodes CDR1 ENHRY and CDR2 SYGVKD. CDR3 DNA sequence: TGTGCCAGCAGTGACTCCGGGACAGGGGGCACCGGGGAGCTGTTTTTT. Translation gives CASSDSGTGGTGELFF.

V gene TRBV20-1 combines with J gene TRBJ1-3; D perhaps matches TRBD1 (6 bases). The germline gives CDR1 DFQATT, CDR2 SNEGSKA (reference sequence). The CDR3 loop spans 15 amino acids. V was pared by 5 bases and J by 3 bases, with 17 bases between. DNA of the CDR3: TGCAGTGCTCCCGGTGAAGGGGGAGGTGGAAACACCATATATTTT. Amino acids: CSAPGEGGGGNTIYF.

The genes are TRBV9 and TRBJ1-2; the D is unclear. This CDR3 region has 14 residues. Germline V CDR1 and CDR2: SGDLS, YYNGEE. Deletions cut 5 bases from V and 9 bases from J, with 20 bases between. The DNA of the CDR3 is TGTGCCAGCAGACGAATAGAAACCGAGGTTAGCTACACCTTC. As protein: CASRRIETEVSYTF.

At least ten counts were recorded for this clonotype. The V call is TRBV9, the J call TRBJ2-7; 7 nucleotides line up with TRBD2. Germline V lookup: CDR1 SGDLS, CDR2 YYNGEE. This CDR3 is built from 14 residues. After removal of 4 bases from V and 4 bases from J, the junction contained 8 bases not matched to a gene. The CDR3 DNA follows: TGTGCCAGCAGCCCGATGACTAGCCCATACGAGCAGTACTTC. Protein: CASSPMTSPYEQYF. Together with reference TRBV9 and TRBJ2-7, the CDR3 gives the full variable domain: DSGVTQTPKHLITATGQRVTLRCSPRSGDLSVYWYQQSLDQGLQFLIQYYNGEERAKGNILERFSAQQFPDLHSELNLSSLELGDSALYFCASSPMTSPYEQYFGPGTRLTVT.

This chain uses TRBV10-3 with TRBJ2-6, with 8 bases matching TRBD1. After removal of 10 bases from V and 1 base from J, the junction contained 12 bases not matched to a gene. Per germline, CDR1 ENHRY and CDR2 SYGVKD. The CDR3 totals 17 residues. The CDR3 region is CASRPAGGFSGANVLTF. Written as DNA, the CDR3 is TGTGCCAGCCGCCCCGCAGGGGGCTTTTCTGGGGCCAACGTCCTGACTTTC.

The chain joins TRBV7-9 to TRBJ2-7, with 9 bases aligning to TRBD1. J gave up 4 bases and V 5 bases, and 15 bases lay outside the gene matches. Germline assignment: CDR1 SEHNR and CDR2 FQNEAQ (reference sequence). The CDR3 sequence is 17 residues long. CDR3 sequence: CASSPGGDRAMDYEQYF. In nucleotides, the CDR3 is TGTGCCAGCAGCCCAGGAGGGGACAGGGCAATGGATTACGAGCAGTACTTC.

This sequence joins TRBV12-3 or TRBV12-4 and TRBJ2-3; possible D gene TRBD2, 6 bases. This CDR3 has 14 amino acids. Trimming cost V 7 bases and J 10 bases, with 21 bases left between them. CDR3 sequence (DNA): TGTGCCAGCAACCATGAGTCTAGCGTATCCCCGCAGTATTTT. This encodes CASNHESSVSPQYF.